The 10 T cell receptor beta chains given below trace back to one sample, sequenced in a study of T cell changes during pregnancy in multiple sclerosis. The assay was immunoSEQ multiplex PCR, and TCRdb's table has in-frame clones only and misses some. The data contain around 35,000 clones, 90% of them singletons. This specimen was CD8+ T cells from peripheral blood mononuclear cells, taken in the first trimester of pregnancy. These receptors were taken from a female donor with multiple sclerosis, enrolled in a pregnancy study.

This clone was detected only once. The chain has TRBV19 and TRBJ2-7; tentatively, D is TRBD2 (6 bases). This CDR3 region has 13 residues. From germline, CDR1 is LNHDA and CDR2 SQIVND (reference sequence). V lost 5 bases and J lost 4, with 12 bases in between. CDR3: CASSSNSGYEQYF. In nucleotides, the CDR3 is TGTGCCAGTAGTTCCAATAGCGGTTACGAGCAGTACTTC.

CDR3 residues: CASSVYGTSGDTQYF. For the CDR3, the DNA is TGTGCCAGCAGCGTTTATGGGACTAGCGGGGATACGCAGTATTTT. The chain has TRBV9 and TRBJ2-3; TRBD2 aligns across 12 bases. Unmatched junction bases numbered 4, after V lost 2 bases and J lost 6 bases. CDR1 and CDR2 (germline): SGDLS, YYNGEE. This CDR3 has 15 amino acids.

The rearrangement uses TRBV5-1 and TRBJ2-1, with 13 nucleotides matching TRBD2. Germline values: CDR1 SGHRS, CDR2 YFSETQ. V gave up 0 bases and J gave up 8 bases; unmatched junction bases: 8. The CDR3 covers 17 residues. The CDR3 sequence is CASSLGGRTSGSDEQFF. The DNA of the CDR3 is TGCGCCAGCAGCTTGGGGGGAAGGACTAGCGGGAGCGATGAGCAGTTCTTC.

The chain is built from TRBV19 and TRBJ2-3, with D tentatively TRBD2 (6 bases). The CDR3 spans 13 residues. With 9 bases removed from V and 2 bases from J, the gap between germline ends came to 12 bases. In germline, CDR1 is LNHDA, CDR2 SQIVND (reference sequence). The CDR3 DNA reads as TGTGCCAGCCAAGCGGGCTACACAGATACGCAGTATTTT. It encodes CASQAGYTDTQYF.

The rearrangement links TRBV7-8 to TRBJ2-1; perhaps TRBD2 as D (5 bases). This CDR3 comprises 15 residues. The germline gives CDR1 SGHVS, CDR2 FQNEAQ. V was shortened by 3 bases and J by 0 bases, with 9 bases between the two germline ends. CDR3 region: CASSFSEGSYNEQFF. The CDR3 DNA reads TGTGCCAGCAGCTTTAGCGAGGGCTCCTACAATGAGCAGTTCTTC.

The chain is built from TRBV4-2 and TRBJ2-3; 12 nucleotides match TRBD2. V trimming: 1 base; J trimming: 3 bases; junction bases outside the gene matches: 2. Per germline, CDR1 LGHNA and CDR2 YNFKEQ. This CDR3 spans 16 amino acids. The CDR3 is CASSQGTSGGTDTQYF. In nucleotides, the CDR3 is TGTGCCAGCAGCCAAGGTACTAGCGGGGGGACAGATACGCAGTATTTT.

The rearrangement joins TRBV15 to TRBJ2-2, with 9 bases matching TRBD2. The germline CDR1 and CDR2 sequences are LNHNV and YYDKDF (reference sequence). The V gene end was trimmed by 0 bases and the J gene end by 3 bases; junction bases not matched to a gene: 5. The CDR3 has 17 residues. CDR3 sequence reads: CATSRDRTSVDTGELFF. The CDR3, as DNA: TGTGCCACCAGCAGAGATAGGACTAGCGTCGACACCGGGGAGCTGTTTTTT. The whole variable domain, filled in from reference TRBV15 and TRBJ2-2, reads DAMVIQNPRYQVTQFGKPVTLSCSQTLNHNVMYWYQQKSSQAPKLLFHYYDKDFNNEADTPDNFQSRRPNTSFCFLDIRSPGLGDTAMYLCATSRDRTSVDTGELFFGEGSRLTVL.

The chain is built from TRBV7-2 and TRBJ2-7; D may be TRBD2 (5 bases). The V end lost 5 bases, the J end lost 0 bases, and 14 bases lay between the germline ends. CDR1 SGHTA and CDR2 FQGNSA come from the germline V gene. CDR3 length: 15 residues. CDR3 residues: CASSPGGGSSYEQYF. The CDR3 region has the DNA TGTGCCAGCAGCCCGGGTGGAGGTTCCTCCTACGAGCAGTACTTC. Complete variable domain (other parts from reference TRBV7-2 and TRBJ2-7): GAGVSQSPSNKVTEKGKDVELRCDPISGHTALYWYRQSLGQGLEFLIYFQGNSAPDKSGLPSDRFSAERTGGSVSTLTIQRTQQEDSAVYLCASSPGGGSSYEQYFGPGTRLTVT.

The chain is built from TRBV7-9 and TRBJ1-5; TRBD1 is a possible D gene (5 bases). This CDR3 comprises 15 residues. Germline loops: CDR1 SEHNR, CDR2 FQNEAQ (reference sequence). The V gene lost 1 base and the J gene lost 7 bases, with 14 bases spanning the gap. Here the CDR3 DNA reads TGTGCCAGCAGCTTAGAGGGGAAACAGGCGCAGCCCCAGCATTTT. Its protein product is CASSLEGKQAQPQHF.

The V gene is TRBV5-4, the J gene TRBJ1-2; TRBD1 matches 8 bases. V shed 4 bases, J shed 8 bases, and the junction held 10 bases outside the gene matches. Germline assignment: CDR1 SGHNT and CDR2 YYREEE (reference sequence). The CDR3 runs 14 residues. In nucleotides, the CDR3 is TGTGCCAGCAGCACCTTGGACAGGGCGTACGGCTACACCTTC. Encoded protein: CASSTLDRAYGYTF.